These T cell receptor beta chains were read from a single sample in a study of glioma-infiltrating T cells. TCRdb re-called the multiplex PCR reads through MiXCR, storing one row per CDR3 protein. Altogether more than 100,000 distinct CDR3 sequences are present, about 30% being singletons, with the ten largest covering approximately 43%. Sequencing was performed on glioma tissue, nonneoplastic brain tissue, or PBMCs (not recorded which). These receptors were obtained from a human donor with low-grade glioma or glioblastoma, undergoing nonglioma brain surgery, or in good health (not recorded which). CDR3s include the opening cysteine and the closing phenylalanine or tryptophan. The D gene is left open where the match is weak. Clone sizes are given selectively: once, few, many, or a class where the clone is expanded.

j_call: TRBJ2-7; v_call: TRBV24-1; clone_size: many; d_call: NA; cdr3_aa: CATGDGHSYEQYF; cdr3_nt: TGTGCCACCGGGGACGGCCATTCCTACGAGCAGTACTTC
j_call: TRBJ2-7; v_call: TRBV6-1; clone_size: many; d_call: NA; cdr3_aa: CASSSSGEQYF; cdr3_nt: NA
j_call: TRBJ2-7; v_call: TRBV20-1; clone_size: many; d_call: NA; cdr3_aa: CSVKGTLNEQYF; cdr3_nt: TGCAGTGTGAAGGGAACTTTGAACGAGCAGTACTTC
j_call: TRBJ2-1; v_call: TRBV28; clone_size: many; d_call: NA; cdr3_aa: CASRDSGRNEQFF; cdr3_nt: TGTGCCAGCAGGGATTCGGGCCGTAATGAGCAGTTCTTC
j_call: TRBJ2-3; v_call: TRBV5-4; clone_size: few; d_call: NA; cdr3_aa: CASSFERVSDTQYF; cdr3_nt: TGTGCCAGCAGCTTCGAGCGGGTCTCAGATACGCAGTATTTT
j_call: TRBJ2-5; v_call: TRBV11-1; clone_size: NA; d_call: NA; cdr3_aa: CASSRDTEETQYF; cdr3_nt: TGTGCCAGCAGCCGTGACACGGAGGAGACCCAGTACTTC
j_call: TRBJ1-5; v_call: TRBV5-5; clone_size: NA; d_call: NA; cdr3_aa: CASSLKGDGGQPQHF; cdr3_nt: TGTGCCAGCAGCTTGAAGGGTGACGGAGGTCAGCCCCAGCATTTT
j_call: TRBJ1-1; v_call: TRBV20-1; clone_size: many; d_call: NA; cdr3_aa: CSAPTEIFEAFF; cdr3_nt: TGCAGTGCTCCGACAGAAATATTTGAAGCTTTCTTT
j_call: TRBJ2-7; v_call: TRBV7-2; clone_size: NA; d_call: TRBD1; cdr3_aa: CASSLLDRDEQYF; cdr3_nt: TGTGCCAGCAGCTTACTGGACAGGGACGAGCAGTACTTC
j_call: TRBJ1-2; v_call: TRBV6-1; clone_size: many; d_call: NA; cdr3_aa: CASHQKGRLDGYTF; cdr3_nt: TGTGCCAGCCACCAGAAGGGCAGGCTTGATGGCTACACCTTC
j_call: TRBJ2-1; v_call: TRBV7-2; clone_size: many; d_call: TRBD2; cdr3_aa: CASSLSGGAYNEQFF; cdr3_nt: TGTGCCAGCAGCTTGAGCGGGGGGGCTTACAATGAGCAGTTCTTC
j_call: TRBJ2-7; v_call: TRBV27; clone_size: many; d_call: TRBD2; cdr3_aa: CASSLGSGEYGQYF; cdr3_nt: TGTGCCAGCAGTTTAGGTAGCGGGGAATACGGGCAGTACTTC
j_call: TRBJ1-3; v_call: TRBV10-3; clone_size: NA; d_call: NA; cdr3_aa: CAIGGVDSGNTIYF; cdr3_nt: TGTGCCATCGGGGGGGTCGACTCTGGAAACACCATATATTTT
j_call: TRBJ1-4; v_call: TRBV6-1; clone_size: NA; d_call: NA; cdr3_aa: CASTNPVEGTNEKLFF; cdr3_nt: TGTGCCAGCACCAATCCCGTTGAGGGGACTAATGAAAAACTGTTTTTT
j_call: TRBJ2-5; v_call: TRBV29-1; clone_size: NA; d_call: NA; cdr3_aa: CSVGAKTLFDRQETQYF; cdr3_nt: TGCAGCGTTGGGGCTAAGACCCTCTTTGATCGGCAAGAGACCCAGTACTTC
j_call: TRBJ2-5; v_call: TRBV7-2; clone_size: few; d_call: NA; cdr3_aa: CASSVETAQETQYF; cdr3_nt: TGTGCCAGCAGCGTAGAGACAGCTCAAGAGACCCAGTACTTC
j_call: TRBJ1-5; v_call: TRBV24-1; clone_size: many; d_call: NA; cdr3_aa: CATSDLWLDRLMLHSNQPQHF; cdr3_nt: TGTGCCACCAGTGATTTGTGGCTGGACCGACTCATGCTCCATAGCAATCAGCCCCAGCATTTT
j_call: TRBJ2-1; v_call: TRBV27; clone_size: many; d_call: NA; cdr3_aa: CASSSSFEQFF; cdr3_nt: TGTGCCAGCAGCTCTAGCTTTGAGCAGTTCTTC
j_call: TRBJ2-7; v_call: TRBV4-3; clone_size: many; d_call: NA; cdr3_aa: CASSDGPYEQYF; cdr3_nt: TGCGCCAGCTCTGACGGCCCCTACGAGCAGTACTTC
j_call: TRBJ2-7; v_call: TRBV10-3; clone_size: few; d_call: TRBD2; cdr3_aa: CAISGGTSEYYEQYF; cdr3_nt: TGTGCCATCAGTGGGGGGACTAGCGAATACTACGAGCAGTACTTC
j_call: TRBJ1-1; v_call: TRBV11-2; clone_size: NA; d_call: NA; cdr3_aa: CASSLEGALAFF; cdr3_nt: TGTGCCAGCAGCTTAGAGGGGGCGTTAGCTTTCTTT
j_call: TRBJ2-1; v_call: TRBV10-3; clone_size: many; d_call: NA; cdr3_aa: CAIRQALSSYNEQFF; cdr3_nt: TGTGCCATCAGACAGGCCCTGAGCTCCTACAATGAGCAGTTCTTC
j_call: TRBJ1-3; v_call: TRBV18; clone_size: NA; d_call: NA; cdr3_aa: CASSPGTWRNTIYF; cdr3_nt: TGTGCCAGCTCTCCAGGGACATGGCGAAACACCATATATTTT
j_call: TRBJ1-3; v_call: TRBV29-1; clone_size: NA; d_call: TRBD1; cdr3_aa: CSAQGAGGNTIYF; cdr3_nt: TGCAGCGCACAGGGGGCAGGGGGAAACACCATATATTTT
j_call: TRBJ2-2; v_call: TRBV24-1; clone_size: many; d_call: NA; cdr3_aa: CATSDFGSDTGELFF; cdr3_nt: TGTGCCACCAGTGATTTCGGCAGTGACACCGGGGAGCTGTTTTTT
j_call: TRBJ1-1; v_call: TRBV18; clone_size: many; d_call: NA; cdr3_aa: CASSPLQTEEAFF; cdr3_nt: TGTGCCAGCTCACCACTACAAACGGAGGAAGCTTTCTTT
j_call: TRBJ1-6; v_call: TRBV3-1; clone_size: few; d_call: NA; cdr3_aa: CASSQSGSSPLHF; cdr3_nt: TGTGCCAGCAGTCAAAGCGGGAGTTCACCCCTCCACTTT
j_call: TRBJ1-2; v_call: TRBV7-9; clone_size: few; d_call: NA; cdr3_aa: CASSPTPGQGDYGYTF; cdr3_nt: TGTGCCAGCAGTCCGACGCCGGGGCAGGGTGACTATGGCTACACCTTC
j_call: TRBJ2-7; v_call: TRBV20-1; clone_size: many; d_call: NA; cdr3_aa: CSARSTARWSYEQYF; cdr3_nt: TGCAGTGCTAGATCGACGGCTCGGTGGTCCTACGAGCAGTACTTC
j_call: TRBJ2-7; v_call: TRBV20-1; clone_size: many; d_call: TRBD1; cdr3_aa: CSAGDREKLYEQYF; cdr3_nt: TGCAGTGCTGGGGACAGGGAGAAACTCTACGAGCAGTACTTC
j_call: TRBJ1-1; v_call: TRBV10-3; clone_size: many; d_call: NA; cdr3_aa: CAISEGGPNTEAFF; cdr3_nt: TGTGCCATCAGTGAGGGGGGCCCGAACACTGAAGCTTTCTTT
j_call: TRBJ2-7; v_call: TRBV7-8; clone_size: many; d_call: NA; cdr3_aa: CASSSKTYEQYF; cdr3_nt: TGTGCCAGCAGCTCGAAAACCTACGAGCAGTACTTC
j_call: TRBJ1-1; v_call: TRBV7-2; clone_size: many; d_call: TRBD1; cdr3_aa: CASSLSGGTEAFF; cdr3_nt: TGTGCCAGCAGCTTATCAGGGGGCACTGAAGCTTTCTTT
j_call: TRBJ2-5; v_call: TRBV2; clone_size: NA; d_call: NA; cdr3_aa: CASSSMNGGLGTQYF; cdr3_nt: TGTGCCAGCAGCTCAATGAACGGGGGTTTGGGGACCCAGTACTTC
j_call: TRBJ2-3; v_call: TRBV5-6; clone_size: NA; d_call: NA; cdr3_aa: CASSSQRGARTDTQYF; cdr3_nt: TGTGCCAGCAGCTCCCAACGGGGGGCGCGGACAGATACGCAGTATTTT
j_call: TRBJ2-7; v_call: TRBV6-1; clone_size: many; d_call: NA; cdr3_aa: CASSQSRLGEQYF; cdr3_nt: TGTGCCAGCAGCCAAAGTAGGCTTGGCGAGCAGTACTTC
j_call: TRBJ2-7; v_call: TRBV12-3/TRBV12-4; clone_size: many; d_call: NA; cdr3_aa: CASSLGTFPYEQYF; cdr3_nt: TGTGCCAGCAGTTTAGGCACCTTCCCCTACGAGCAGTACTTC
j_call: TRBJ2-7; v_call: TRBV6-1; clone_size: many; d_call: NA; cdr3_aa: CASSGTRTYEQYF; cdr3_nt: TGTGCCAGCAGTGGGACCCGGACCTACGAGCAGTACTTC
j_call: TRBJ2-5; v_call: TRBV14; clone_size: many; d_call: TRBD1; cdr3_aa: CASSLQGAEPTQYF; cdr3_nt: TGTGCCAGCAGCCTCCAGGGGGCAGAGCCGACCCAGTACTTC
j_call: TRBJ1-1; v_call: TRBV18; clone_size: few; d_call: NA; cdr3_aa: CASSPQEAAGAEAFF; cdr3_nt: TGTGCCAGCTCACCCCAGGAAGCAGCCGGGGCTGAAGCTTTCTTT
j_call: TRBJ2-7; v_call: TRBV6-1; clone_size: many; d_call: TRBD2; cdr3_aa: CASRTSGGAKSYEQYF; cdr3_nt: TGTGCCAGCAGGACTAGCGGGGGGGCGAAGTCCTACGAGCAGTACTTC
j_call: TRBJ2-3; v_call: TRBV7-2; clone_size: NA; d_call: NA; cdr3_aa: CASSLLKGLITDTQYF; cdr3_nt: TGTGCCAGCAGCTTATTGAAGGGCCTTATCACAGATACGCAGTATTTT
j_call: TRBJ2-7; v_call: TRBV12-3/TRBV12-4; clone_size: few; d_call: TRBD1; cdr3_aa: CASSLHAGGFYEQYF; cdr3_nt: TGTGCCAGCAGCTTACACGCAGGGGGCTTCTACGAGCAGTACTTC
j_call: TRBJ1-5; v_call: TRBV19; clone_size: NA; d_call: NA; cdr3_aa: CASGWGYGSNQPQHF; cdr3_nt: TGTGCCAGTGGGTGGGGGTACGGTAGCAATCAGCCCCAGCATTTT
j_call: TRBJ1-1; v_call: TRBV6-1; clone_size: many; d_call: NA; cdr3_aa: CASSDTGNTEAFF; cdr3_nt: TGTGCCAGCAGTGACACAGGGAACACTGAAGCTTTCTTT
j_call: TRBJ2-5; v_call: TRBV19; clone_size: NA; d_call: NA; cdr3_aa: CASRDLSETQYF; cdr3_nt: TGTGCCAGTCGGGACTTATCGGAGACCCAGTACTTC
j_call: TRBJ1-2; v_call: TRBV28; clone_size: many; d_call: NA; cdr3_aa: CASSLLTNYGYTF; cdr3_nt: TGTGCCAGCAGTTTACTCACAAACTATGGCTACACCTTC
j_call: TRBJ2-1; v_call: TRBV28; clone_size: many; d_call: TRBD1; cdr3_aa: CASRTGYNEQFF; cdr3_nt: TGTGCCAGCAGGACAGGGTACAATGAGCAGTTCTTC
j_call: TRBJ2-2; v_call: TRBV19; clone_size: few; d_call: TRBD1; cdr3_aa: CASRVQGETNTGELFF; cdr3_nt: TGTGCCAGTAGAGTCCAGGGGGAGACCAACACCGGGGAGCTGTTTTTT
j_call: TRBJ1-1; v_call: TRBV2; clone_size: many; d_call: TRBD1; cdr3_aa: CASTQDGQGNPEAFF; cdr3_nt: TGTGCCAGCACCCAGGACGGACAGGGGAACCCTGAAGCTTTCTTT
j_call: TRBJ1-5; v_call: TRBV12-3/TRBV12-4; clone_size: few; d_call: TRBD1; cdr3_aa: CASSPDRANQPQHF; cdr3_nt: TGTGCCAGCAGCCCGGACAGGGCTAATCAGCCCCAGCATTTT
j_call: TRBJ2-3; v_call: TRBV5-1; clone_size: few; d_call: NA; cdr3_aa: CASSLAGGIADTQYF; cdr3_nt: TGCGCCAGCAGCTTGGCGGGGGGCATAGCAGATACGCAGTATTTT
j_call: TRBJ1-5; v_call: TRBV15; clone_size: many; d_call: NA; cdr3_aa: CATSRARVSNQPQHF; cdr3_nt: TGTGCCACCAGCAGGGCCAGGGTTAGCAATCAGCCCCAGCATTTT
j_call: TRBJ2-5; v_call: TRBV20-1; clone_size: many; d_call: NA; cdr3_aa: CSAREQGNLQETQYF; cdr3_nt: TGCAGTGCTAGGGAACAGGGAAATTTGCAAGAGACCCAGTACTTC
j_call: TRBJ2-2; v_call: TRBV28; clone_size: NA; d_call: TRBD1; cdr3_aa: CASRLGTGGNTGELFF; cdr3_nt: TGTGCCAGCAGACTTGGAACAGGGGGCAACACCGGGGAGCTGTTTTTT
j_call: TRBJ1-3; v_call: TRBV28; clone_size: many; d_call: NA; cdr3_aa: CASSLARRATHF; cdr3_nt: TGTGCCAGCAGTTTAGCCCGCCGGGCGACGCATTTT
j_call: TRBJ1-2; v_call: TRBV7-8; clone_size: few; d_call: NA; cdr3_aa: CASSLNWGASNYGYTF; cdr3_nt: TGTGCCAGCAGCTTAAACTGGGGGGCGTCTAACTATGGCTACACCTTC
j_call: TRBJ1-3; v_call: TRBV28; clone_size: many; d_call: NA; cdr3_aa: CASRGRTPSTGNTIYF; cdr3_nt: TGTGCCAGCAGGGGACGAACGCCTAGTACGGGAAACACCATATATTTT
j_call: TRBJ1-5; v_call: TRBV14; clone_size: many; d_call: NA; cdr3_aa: CASSQYQNQPQHF; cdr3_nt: TGTGCCAGCAGCCAGTATCAGAATCAGCCCCAGCATTTT